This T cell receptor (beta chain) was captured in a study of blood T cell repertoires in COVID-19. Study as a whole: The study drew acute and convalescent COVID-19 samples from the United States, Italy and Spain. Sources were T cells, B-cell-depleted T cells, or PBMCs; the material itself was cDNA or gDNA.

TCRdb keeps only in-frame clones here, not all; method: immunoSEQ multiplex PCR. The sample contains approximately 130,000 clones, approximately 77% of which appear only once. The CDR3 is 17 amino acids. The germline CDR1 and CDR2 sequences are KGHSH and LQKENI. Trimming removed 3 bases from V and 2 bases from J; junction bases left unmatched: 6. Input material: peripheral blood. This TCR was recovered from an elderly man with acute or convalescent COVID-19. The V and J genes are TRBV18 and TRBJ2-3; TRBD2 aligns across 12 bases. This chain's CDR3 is CASSPGLAGGDTDTQYF. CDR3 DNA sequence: TGTGCCAGCTCACCGGGCCTAGCGGGGGGGGACACAGATACGCAGTATTTT.